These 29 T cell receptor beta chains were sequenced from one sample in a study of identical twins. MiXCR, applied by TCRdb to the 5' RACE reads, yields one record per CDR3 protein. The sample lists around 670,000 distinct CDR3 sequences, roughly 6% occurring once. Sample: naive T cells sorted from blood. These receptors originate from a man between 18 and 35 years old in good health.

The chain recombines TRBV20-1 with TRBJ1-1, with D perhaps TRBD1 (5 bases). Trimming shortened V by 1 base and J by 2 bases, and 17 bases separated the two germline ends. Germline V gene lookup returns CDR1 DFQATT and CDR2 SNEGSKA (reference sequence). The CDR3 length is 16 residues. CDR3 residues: CSARAGGAPRNTEAFF. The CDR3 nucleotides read TGCAGTGCTAGAGCTGGGGGAGCCCCCCGTAACACTGAAGCTTTCTTT.

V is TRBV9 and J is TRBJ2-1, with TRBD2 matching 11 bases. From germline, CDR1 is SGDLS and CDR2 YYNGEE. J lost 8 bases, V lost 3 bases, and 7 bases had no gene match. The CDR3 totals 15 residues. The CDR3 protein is CASSGSGRVKDEQFF. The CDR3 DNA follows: TGTGCCAGCAGCGGTAGCGGGAGGGTGAAGGATGAGCAGTTCTTC. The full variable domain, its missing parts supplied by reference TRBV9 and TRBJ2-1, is DSGVTQTPKHLITATGQRVTLRCSPRSGDLSVYWYQQSLDQGLQFLIQYYNGEERAKGNILERFSAQQFPDLHSELNLSSLELGDSALYFCASSGSGRVKDEQFFGPGTRLTVL.

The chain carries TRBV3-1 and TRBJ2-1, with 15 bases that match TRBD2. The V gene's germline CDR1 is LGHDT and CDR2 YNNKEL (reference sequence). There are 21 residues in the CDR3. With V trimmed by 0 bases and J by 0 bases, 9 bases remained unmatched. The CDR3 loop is CASSQEPGLAGGRSSYNEQFF. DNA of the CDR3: TGTGCCAGCAGCCAAGAACCGGGACTAGCGGGAGGCCGGAGCTCCTACAATGAGCAGTTCTTC.

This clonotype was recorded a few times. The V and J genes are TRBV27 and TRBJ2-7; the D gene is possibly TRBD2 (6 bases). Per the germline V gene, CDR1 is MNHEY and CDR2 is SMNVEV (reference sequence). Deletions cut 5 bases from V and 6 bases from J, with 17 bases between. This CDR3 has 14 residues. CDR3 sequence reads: CASSPHVTGVEQYV. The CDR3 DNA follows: TGTGCCAGCAGTCCCCATGTAACGGGGGTCGAGCAGTACGTC.

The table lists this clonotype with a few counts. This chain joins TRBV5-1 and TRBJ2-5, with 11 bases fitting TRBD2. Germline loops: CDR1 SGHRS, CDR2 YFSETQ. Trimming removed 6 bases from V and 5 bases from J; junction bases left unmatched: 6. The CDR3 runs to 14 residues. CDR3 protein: CASNLAGGVETQYF. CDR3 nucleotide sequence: TGCGCCAGCAACCTAGCGGGAGGAGTGGAGACCCAGTACTTC.

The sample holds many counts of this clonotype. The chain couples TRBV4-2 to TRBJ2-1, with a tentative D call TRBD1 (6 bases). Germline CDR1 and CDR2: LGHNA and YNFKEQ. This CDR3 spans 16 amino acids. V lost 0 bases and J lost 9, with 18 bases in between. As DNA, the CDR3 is TGTGCCAGCAGCCAAGAAACGGGGCAGGGGAAGGCTGAGCAGTTCTTC. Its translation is CASSQETGQGKAEQFF.

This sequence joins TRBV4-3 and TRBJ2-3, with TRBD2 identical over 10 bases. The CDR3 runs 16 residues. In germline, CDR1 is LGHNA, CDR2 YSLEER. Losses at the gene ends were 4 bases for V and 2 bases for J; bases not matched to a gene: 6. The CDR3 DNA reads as TGCGCCAGCAGCCGAAGAGCGGGAGGGTACACAGATACGCAGTATTTT. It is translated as CASSRRAGGYTDTQYF.

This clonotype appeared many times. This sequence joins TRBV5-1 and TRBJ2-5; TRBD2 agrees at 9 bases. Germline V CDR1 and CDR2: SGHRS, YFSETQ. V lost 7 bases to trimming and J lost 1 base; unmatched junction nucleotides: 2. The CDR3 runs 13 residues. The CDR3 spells CASGSGGQETQYF. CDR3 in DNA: TGCGCCAGCGGTAGCGGGGGCCAAGAGACCCAGTACTTC.

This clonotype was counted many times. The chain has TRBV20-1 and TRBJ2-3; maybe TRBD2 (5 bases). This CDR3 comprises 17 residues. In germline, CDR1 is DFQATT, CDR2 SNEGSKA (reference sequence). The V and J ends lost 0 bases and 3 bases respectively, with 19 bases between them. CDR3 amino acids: CSARDTGFKLGTDTQYF. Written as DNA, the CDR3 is TGCAGTGCTAGAGATACGGGTTTTAAACTAGGGACAGATACGCAGTATTTT.

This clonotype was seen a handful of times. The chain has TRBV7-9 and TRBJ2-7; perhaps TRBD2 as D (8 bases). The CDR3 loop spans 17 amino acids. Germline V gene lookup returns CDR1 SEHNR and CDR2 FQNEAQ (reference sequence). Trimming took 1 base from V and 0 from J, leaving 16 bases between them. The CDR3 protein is CASSLVFGGDSSYEQYF. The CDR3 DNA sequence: TGTGCCAGCAGCTTAGTCTTCGGGGGGGACAGCTCCTACGAGCAGTACTTC.

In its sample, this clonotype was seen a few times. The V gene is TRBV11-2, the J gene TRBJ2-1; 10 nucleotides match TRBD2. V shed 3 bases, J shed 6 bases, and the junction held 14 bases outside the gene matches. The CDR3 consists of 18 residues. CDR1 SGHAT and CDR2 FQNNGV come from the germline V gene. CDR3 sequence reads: CASSLGWLAGARGNEQFF. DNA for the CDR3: TGTGCCAGCAGCTTGGGGTGGCTAGCGGGAGCCCGTGGCAATGAGCAGTTCTTC.

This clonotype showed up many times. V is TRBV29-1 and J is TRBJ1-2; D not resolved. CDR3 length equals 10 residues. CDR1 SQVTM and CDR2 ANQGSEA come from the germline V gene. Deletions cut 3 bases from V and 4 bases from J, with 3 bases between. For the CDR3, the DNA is TGCAGCGTTGACAGCTATGGCTACACCTTC. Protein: CSVDSYGYTF.

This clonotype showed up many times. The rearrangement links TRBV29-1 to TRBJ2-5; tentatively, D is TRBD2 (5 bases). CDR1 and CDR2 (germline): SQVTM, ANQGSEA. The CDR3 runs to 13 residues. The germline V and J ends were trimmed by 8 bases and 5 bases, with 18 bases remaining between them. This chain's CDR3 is CSSGGTFSETQYF. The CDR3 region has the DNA TGCAGCTCTGGAGGCACCTTCTCTGAGACCCAGTACTTC.

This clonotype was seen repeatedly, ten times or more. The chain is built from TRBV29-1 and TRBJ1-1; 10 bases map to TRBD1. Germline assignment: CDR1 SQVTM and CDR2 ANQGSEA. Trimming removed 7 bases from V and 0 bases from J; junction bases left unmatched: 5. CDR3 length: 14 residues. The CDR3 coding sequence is TGCAGCGCCTGGACAGGGGGAATGAACACTGAAGCTTTCTTT. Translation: CSAWTGGMNTEAFF.

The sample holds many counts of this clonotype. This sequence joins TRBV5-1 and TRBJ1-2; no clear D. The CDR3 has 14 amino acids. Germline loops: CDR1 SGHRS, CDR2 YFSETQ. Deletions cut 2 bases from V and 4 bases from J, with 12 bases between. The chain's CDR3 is CASSLGQEVYGYTF. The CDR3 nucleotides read TGCGCCAGCAGCTTAGGCCAGGAGGTCTATGGCTACACCTTC.

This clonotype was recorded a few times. The CDR3 DNA reads as TGTGCCAGCAGCTCTGCCATCGGGACCCCTTACAATGAGCAGTTCTTC. Protein: CASSSAIGTPYNEQFF. This sequence joins TRBV7-2 and TRBJ2-1; the D gene could be TRBD1 or TRBD2 (5 bases each). This CDR3 is built from 16 residues. CDR1 is SGHTA and CDR2 is FQGNSA in the germline V gene. V was trimmed by 4 bases and J by 4 bases, leaving 17 bases between them.

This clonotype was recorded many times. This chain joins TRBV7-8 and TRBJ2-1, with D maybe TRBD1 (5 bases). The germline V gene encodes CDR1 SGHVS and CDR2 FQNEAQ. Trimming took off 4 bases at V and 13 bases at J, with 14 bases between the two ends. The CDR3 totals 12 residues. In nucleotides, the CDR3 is TGTGCCAGCAGCTATGACCAGGGTCGTCAGTTCTTC. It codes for CASSYDQGRQFF.

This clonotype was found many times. The CDR3 spells CASSAEVDEQYF. The CDR3 coding sequence is TGTGCCAGCAGCGCGGAGGTCGACGAGCAGTACTTC. The chain carries TRBV9 and TRBJ2-7; maybe TRBD2 (5 bases). The CDR3 runs to 12 residues. The V end was cut by 3 bases, the J end by 5 bases, with 9 bases between. Germline V gene data show CDR1 as SGDLS and CDR2 as YYNGEE.

The CDR3 sequence: CASSSDWGGAYEQYF. The CDR3 bases are TGCGCCAGCAGCTCGGACTGGGGAGGGGCCTACGAGCAGTACTTC. The J gene is TRBJ2-7, the V gene TRBV5-1; 7 bases fit TRBD2. This CDR3 is built from 15 residues. V gave up 3 bases and J gave up 2 bases; unmatched junction bases: 8. Looked up from germline, CDR1 is SGHRS and CDR2 is YFSETQ. Full variable domain (rest looked up from reference TRBV5-1 and TRBJ2-7): KAGVTQTPRYLIKTRGQQVTLSCSPISGHRSVSWYQQTPGQGLQFLFEYFSETQRNKGNFPGRFSGRQFSNSRSEMNVSTLELGDSALYLCASSSDWGGAYEQYFGPGTRLTVT.

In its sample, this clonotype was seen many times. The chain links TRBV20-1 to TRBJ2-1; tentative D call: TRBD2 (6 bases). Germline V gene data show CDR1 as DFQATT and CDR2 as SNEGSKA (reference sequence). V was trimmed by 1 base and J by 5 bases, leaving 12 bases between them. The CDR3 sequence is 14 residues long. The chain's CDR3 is CSARVSGANNEQFF. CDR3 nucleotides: TGCAGTGCTAGAGTTAGCGGAGCCAACAATGAGCAGTTCTTC.

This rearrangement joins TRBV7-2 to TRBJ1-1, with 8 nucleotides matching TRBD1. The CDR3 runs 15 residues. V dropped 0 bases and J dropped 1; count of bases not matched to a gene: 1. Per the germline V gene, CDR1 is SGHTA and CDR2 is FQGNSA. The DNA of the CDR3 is TGTGCCAGCAGCTTAGCGGACAGGGAGAACACTGAAGCTTTCTTT. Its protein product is CASSLADRENTEAFF.

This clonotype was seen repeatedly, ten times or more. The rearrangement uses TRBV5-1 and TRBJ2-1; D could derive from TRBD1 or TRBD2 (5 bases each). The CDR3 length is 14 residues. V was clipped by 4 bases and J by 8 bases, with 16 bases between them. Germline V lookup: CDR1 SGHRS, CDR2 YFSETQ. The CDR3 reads CASSMGPGGDEQFF. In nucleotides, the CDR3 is TGCGCCAGCAGCATGGGACCGGGTGGGGATGAGCAGTTCTTC.

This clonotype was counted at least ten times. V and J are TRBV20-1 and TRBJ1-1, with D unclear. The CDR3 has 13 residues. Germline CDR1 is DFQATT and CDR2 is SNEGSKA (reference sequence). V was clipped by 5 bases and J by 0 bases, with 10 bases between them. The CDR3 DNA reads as TGCAGTGCTGCCAAGCCCCTGAACACTGAAGCTTTCTTT. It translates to CSAAKPLNTEAFF.

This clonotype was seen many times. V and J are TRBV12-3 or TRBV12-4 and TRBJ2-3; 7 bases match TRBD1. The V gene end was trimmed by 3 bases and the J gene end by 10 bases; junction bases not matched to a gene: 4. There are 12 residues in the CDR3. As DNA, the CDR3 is TGTGCCAGCAGTTTTACCGGGACAGCGCAGTATTTT. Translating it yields CASSFTGTAQYF.

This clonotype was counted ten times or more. The CDR3 is CASSRPGRGGTEQFF. As DNA, the CDR3 is TGTGCCAGCTCTCGCCCGGGCAGGGGGGGTACTGAGCAGTTCTTC. V is TRBV4-2 and J is TRBJ2-1, with D possibly being TRBD1 or TRBD2 (7 bases each). CDR3 length equals 15 residues. Germline CDR1 LGHNA, CDR2 YNFKEQ. Trimming took 8 bases from V and 9 from J, leaving 23 bases between them.

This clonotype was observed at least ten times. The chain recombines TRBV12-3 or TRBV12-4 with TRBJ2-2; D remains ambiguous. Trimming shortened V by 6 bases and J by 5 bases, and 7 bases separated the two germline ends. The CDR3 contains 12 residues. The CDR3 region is CASRKHTGELFF. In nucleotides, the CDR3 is TGTGCCAGCAGGAAACATACCGGGGAGCTGTTTTTT.

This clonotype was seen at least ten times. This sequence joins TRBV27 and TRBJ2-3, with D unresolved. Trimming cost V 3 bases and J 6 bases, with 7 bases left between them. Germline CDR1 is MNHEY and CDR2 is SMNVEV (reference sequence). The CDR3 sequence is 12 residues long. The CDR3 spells CASSFPRDTQYF. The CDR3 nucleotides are TGTGCCAGCAGTTTCCCGAGGGATACGCAGTATTTT.

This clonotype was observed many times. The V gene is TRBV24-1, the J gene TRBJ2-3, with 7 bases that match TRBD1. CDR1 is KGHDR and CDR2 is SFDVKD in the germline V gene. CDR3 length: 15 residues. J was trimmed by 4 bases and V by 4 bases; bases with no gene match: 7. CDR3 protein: CATSDYEGAADTQYF. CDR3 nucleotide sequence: TGTGCCACCAGTGACTATGAGGGGGCAGCAGATACGCAGTATTTT.

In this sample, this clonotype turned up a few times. The CDR3 loop is CASCRGPNGELFF. The CDR3 bases are TGTGCCAGCTGCAGGGGGCCTAACGGGGAGCTGTTTTTT. V and J are TRBV6-1 and TRBJ2-2; 8 bases are a match to TRBD1. The CDR3 length is 13 residues. Losses at the gene ends were 8 bases for V and 7 bases for J; bases not matched to a gene: 6. Germline CDR1 and CDR2: MNHNS and SASEGT.